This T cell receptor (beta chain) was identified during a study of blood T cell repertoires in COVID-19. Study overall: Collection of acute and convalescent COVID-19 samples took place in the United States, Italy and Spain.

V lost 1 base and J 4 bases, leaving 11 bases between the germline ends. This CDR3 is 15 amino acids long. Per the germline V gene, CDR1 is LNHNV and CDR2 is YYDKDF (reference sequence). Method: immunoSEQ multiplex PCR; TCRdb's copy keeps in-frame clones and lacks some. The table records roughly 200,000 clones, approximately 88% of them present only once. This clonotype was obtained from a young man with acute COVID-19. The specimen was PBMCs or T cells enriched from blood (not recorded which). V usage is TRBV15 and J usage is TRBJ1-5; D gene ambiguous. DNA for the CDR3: TGTGCCACCAGCAGAGTACAGCAAAAAAATCAGCCCCAGCATTTT. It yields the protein CATSRVQQKNQPQHF.